The 20 T cell receptor beta chains below come from one sample, sequenced in a study of low-dose radiotherapy and immunotherapy resistance in tumors. Noted time point: before trial treatment. TRAV and TRBV primers primed cDNA for both TCRalpha and TCRbeta. The TCRs were subjected to amplification over approximately 18 PCR cycles employing a constant-region primer in conjunction with a V-primer adapter. TCRdb fed the reads into MiXCR, producing one record per CDR3 protein. This sample has tens of thousands of distinct CDR3 sequences, with 9.4% found just once. The sequencing here drew on PBMCs, taken before treatment. These receptors were collected from a male donor with prostate cancer.

The J gene is TRBJ2-1, the V gene TRBV18, with a tentative D call TRBD2 (6 bases). CDR3 size: 16 residues. Trimming stripped 6 bases from V and 0 bases from J, with 15 bases between. The germline V gene has CDR1 KGHSH and CDR2 LQKENI. The CDR3 protein is CASSPLGTGSYNEQFF. For the CDR3, the DNA is TGTGCCAGCTCTCCCCTCGGGACTGGCTCCTACAATGAGCAGTTCTTC.

Points on this clonotype: A read error may explain this, as a much larger clone is one base away. It is likely a read error, because the conserved phenylalanine at the end of the CDR3 is missing. The chain recombines TRBV20-1 with TRBJ1-6, with a possible D match to TRBD1 (6 bases). V lost 2 bases and J 2 bases, leaving 10 bases between the germline ends. The CDR3 length is 15 residues. Germline CDR1 and CDR2: DFQATT and SNEGSKA (reference sequence). CDR3 sequence: CSARRGAAYNSPLHS. The CDR3 coding sequence is TGCAGTGCTAGAAGGGGGGCCGCCTATAATTCACCCCTCCACTCT.

The table lists this clonotype with a few counts. V is TRBV28 and J is TRBJ2-4; perhaps TRBD2 as D (7 bases). CDR1 and CDR2 (germline): MDHEN, SYDVKM. This CDR3 contains 16 residues. Trimming left V 2 bases short and J 1 base short, with 12 bases between. Here the CDR3 DNA reads TGTGCCAGCAGTTTAGGGGGGGCCGTTGCCAAAAACATTCAGTACTTC. It yields the protein CASSLGGAVAKNIQYF.

Notes on this clonotype: Being one base from a much bigger clone, this may be a read error. This rearrangement joins TRBV7-2 to TRBJ2-5; 7 nucleotides agree with TRBD2. The CDR3 is made up of 15 amino acids. Germline V gene lookup returns CDR1 SGHTA and CDR2 FQGNSA. V shed 5 bases, J shed 2 bases, and the junction held 8 bases outside the gene matches. CDR3 sequence reads: CASSAEASGQETQYF. The DNA for the CDR3 is TGTGCCAGCAGCGCAGAGGCTAGCGGACAAGAGACCCAGTACTTC.

The table lists this clonotype with a count of one. With a much larger clone just one base away, this may be a read error. The J gene is TRBJ2-4, the V gene TRBV7-6, with TRBD2 as a possible D gene (6 bases). V was cut by 1 base and J by 13 bases, with 17 bases left in between. Germline CDR1 SGHVS, CDR2 FNYEAQ. This CDR3 has 14 amino acids. This chain's CDR3 is CASSLGTNYNEQYF. The CDR3 DNA follows: TGTGCCAGCAGCTTAGGGACTAACTACAATGAGCAGTACTTC.

This clonotype came up many times. The chain employs TRBV20-1 and TRBJ1-5, with 7 bases lining up with TRBD1. This CDR3 region has 18 residues. Germline trimming cut 3 bases from V and 1 base from J; bases unmatched to any gene: 15. Germline V lookup: CDR1 DFQATT, CDR2 SNEGSKA (reference sequence). The CDR3 is CSARRYRGLGKSNQPQHF. The DNA for the CDR3 is TGCAGTGCTAGGCGTTACAGGGGTCTCGGGAAAAGCAATCAGCCCCAGCATTTT.

This clonotype appeared many times. The rearrangement links TRBV2 to TRBJ1-6, with D unresolved. In germline, CDR1 is SNHLY, CDR2 FYNNEI. The ends were cut back, 5 bases at V and 8 bases at J, with 16 bases in the middle. The CDR3 covers 15 residues. The CDR3 is CASSLTGIGDSPLHF. The CDR3 nucleotides read TGTGCCAGCAGTTTGACGGGGATTGGGGATTCACCCCTCCACTTT.

As for this clonotype: This is likely an artifact of a read error, given a far larger clone one base away. The rearrangement joins TRBV4-3 to TRBJ2-7, with D unclear. The CDR3 covers 13 residues. CDR1 is LGHNA and CDR2 is YSLEER in the germline V gene. V was clipped by 0 bases and J by 4 bases, with 7 bases between them. In nucleotides, the CDR3 is TGCGCCAGCAGCCAAGAAAGGGATTACGAGCAGTACTTC. Translating gives CASSQERDYEQYF.

With respect to this clonotype: A far larger clone is only one base removed, so a read error is likely. The chain combines TRBV13 with TRBJ2-1, with 8 positions matching TRBD2. From germline, CDR1 is PRHDT and CDR2 FYEKMQ (reference sequence). This CDR3 contains 15 residues. V lost 7 bases to trimming and J lost 4 bases; unmatched junction nucleotides: 9. The CDR3 DNA follows: TGTGCCAGCAACCCGGGACTAGTGGAGTACAATGAGCAGTTCTTC. This sequence encodes CASNPGLVEYNEQFF.

This clonotype has at least ten counts. This sequence joins TRBV27 and TRBJ2-2; 8 nucleotides match TRBD1. Per the germline V gene, CDR1 is MNHEY and CDR2 is SMNVEV (reference sequence). There are 14 residues in the CDR3. After removal of 9 bases from V and 6 bases from J, the junction contained 9 bases not matched to a gene. The CDR3 DNA reads TGTGCCAGTCGGGGGACAGGTATCCCCGGGGAGCTGTTTTTT. The encoded protein is CASRGTGIPGELFF.

This clonotype was seen repeatedly, ten times or more. This chain uses TRBV2 with TRBJ2-3; tentatively, D is TRBD1 (6 bases). Deletions cut 7 bases from V and 6 bases from J, with 20 bases between. This CDR3 region has 15 residues. Looked up from germline, CDR1 is SNHLY and CDR2 is FYNNEI. The CDR3 region has the DNA TGTGCCAGCAATGTTTTCGGGACAATAGGCGATACGCAGTATTTT. It translates to CASNVFGTIGDTQYF.

There are many counts of this clonotype. The chain has TRBV7-2 and TRBJ2-3, with 10 bases aligning to TRBD1. Per germline, CDR1 SGHTA and CDR2 FQGNSA. The CDR3 has 15 residues. J gave up 5 bases and V 6 bases, and 8 bases lay outside the gene matches. The chain's CDR3 is CASSQTGGGVDTQYF. Written as DNA, the CDR3 is TGTGCCAGCAGTCAGACAGGGGGCGGTGTAGATACGCAGTATTTT.

A few counts support this clonotype. V usage is TRBV12-3 or TRBV12-4 and J usage is TRBJ2-7; D unclear. Trimming left V 4 bases short and J 0 bases short, with 10 bases between. CDR3 length: 14 amino acids. CDR3 sequence reads: CASSSSRSSYEQYF. DNA for the CDR3: TGTGCCAGCAGTTCCTCAAGAAGCTCCTACGAGCAGTACTTC.

This clonotype was observed many times. The chain links TRBV27 to TRBJ1-1; TRBD1 is a possible D gene (6 bases). Germline CDR1 and CDR2: MNHEY and SMNVEV (reference sequence). V was pared by 7 bases and J by 7 bases, with 19 bases between. The length of the CDR3 is 14 residues. CDR3 amino acids: CASTPLTGTSEAFF. The CDR3 DNA is TGTGCCAGCACCCCCCTTACAGGGACGAGTGAAGCTTTCTTT.

Many counts were recorded for this clonotype. This chain joins TRBV11-2 and TRBJ2-1; TRBD2 agrees at 10 bases. Germline CDR1 SGHAT, CDR2 FQNNGV. V shed 3 bases, J shed 8 bases, and the junction held 4 bases outside the gene matches. CDR3 length equals 14 residues. CDR3 residues: CASSFSLAGDEQFF. In DNA form, the CDR3 reads TGTGCCAGCAGCTTTAGTCTAGCGGGAGATGAGCAGTTCTTC.

This clonotype was observed at least ten times. The chain combines TRBV9 with TRBJ2-3, with D maybe TRBD1 (5 bases). The CDR3 extends over 15 amino acids. Germline assignment: CDR1 SGDLS and CDR2 YYNGEE. V was shortened by 0 bases and J by 1 base, with 9 bases between the two germline ends. CDR3 sequence: CASSVAWGGTDTQYF. CDR3 sequence (DNA): TGTGCCAGCAGCGTAGCGTGGGGCGGCACAGATACGCAGTATTTT.

There are many counts of this clonotype. The rearrangement uses TRBV7-2 and TRBJ1-1, with D hard to call. Deletions cut 1 base from V and 4 bases from J, with 10 bases between. The germline CDR1 and CDR2 sequences are SGHTA and FQGNSA. The CDR3 runs 14 residues. This CDR3 is CASSLVAAGTEAFF. The DNA for the CDR3 is TGTGCCAGCAGCTTAGTTGCAGCGGGCACTGAAGCTTTCTTT.

This rearrangement joins TRBV6-6 to TRBJ1-4; D is perhaps TRBD1 (6 bases). The germline V gene encodes CDR1 MNHNY and CDR2 SVGAGI (reference sequence). The CDR3 runs to 14 residues. V gave up 7 bases and J gave up 8 bases, with 17 bases separating them. The CDR3 bases are TGTGCCAGCAATCCCGACAGGTCGGACGAAAAACTGTTTTTT. This codes for CASNPDRSDEKLFF.

This clonotype has just a few counts. This chain uses TRBV27 with TRBJ2-1, with TRBD2 as a possible D gene (6 bases). The V gene lost 4 bases and the J gene lost 0 bases, with 10 bases spanning the gap. Germline V gene data show CDR1 as MNHEY and CDR2 as SMNVEV (reference sequence). The CDR3 length is 15 residues. The CDR3 spells CASSSGLFSYNEQFF. As DNA, the CDR3 is TGTGCCAGCAGTTCGGGACTCTTCTCCTACAATGAGCAGTTCTTC.

This clonotype was recorded at least ten times. This chain connects TRBV28 to TRBJ1-2; 9 bases align to TRBD1. Germline CDR1 MDHEN, CDR2 SYDVKM. The CDR3 has 13 residues. The CDR3 DNA sequence: TGTGCTATTTACAGGGGGCAGAACTATGGCTACACCTTC. It encodes CAIYRGQNYGYTF.